This T cell receptor (beta chain) was profiled in a study of CD8+ T cells in alopecia areata. Study-level background: It was oral tofacitinib, at 5 to 10 mg twice daily, that treated patients received. Tofacitinib exposure lasted 6 to 18 months, followed by 6 months off drug. Study-wide points: More clonal than normal scalp was lesional scalp, particularly alopecia totalis/universalis.

It was cDNA, reverse transcribed from extracted RNA, that served as the sequencing template. Libraries were prepared by immunoSEQ multiplex PCR; TCRdb keeps only in-frame clonotypes and omits some of them. Of roughly 170,000 clones listed, 59% are singletons. On this clone itself: No antigen is known for it.

Germline CDR1 and CDR2: SGHDT and YYEEEE. V was trimmed by 6 bases and J by 4 bases, leaving 10 bases between them. The CDR3 runs to 12 residues. The gene calls are TRBV5-6 and TRBJ1-1, with TRBD1 as a possible D gene (6 bases). The receptor was derived from a human donor with alopecia areata. Sequencing was performed on CD4+ T cells sorted from blood, taken at week 0. The CDR3 reads CASNRVSTEAFF. CDR3 sequence (DNA): TGTGCCAGCAACAGGGTGAGCACTGAAGCTTTCTTT. Filled out from reference TRBV5-6 and TRBJ1-1, the complete variable domain reads DAGVTQSPTHLIKTRGQQVTLRCSPKSGHDTVSWYQQALGQGPQFIFQYYEEEERQRGNFPDRFSGHQFPNYSSELNVNALLLGDSALYLCASNRVSTEAFFGQGTRLTVV.